The clone carrying this TCR beta chain showed up just a few times. Its antigen remains unknown. This specimen belongs to a study of cytomegalovirus exposure and HLA in healthy donors. Germline V gene sequence: CDR1 SGHVS, CDR2 FQNEAQ. The CDR3 is made up of 16 amino acids. The V gene end was trimmed by 6 bases and the J gene end by 2 bases; junction bases not matched to a gene: 9. Separate from the approximately 720-subject first cohort was the 120-subject validation cohort, to which the donors belonged. The method was immunoSEQ multiplex PCR; TCRdb's version includes in-frame clones alone and lacks a portion of them. Among over 200,000 clones listed, approximately 86% were seen once. Study conclusions and caveats: Some TCR beta chains (over 150 of them) were listed as cytomegalovirus-associated. The classifier was said to identify cytomegalovirus status with high specificity and sensitivity. Whilst most TCR sequences proved rare, a subset of public TCRs occurred across many donors.

V usage is TRBV7-8 and J usage is TRBJ2-7; the match to TRBD1 covers 11 bases. Sequencing input: PBMCs. The origin of this receptor is a woman younger than 30 in good health and CMV-seronegative. The CDR3 loop is CASRLKVGQGAYEQYF. The CDR3, as DNA: TGTGCCAGCAGGCTAAAGGTGGGACAGGGGGCCTACGAGCAGTACTTC.